This T cell receptor beta chain was recovered during a study of T-cell reconstitution after alpha-beta-depleted transplantation in children. A TCRbeta library incorporating unique molecular identifiers was prepared. MiXCR, applied by TCRdb to the PCR reads, yields one record per CDR3 protein. The table records some 530,000 distinct CDR3 sequences, 12% of them present only once. This CDR3 comprises 14 residues. CDR1 is SGHKS, CDR2 YYEKEE, per germline (reference sequence). V gave up 4 bases and J gave up 7 bases; unmatched junction bases: 6. The chain joins TRBV5-5 to TRBJ2-1, with 9 bases lining up with TRBD1. The sequencing used PBMCs from the stem cell graft donor, collected from the stem cell graft. The receptor was derived from a human donor who donated a stem cell graft to a child with combined immunodeficiency. CDR3 DNA: TGTGCCAGCAGCCGCGGACAGGGGATGAATGAGCAGTTCTTC. It is translated as CASSRGQGMNEQFF.